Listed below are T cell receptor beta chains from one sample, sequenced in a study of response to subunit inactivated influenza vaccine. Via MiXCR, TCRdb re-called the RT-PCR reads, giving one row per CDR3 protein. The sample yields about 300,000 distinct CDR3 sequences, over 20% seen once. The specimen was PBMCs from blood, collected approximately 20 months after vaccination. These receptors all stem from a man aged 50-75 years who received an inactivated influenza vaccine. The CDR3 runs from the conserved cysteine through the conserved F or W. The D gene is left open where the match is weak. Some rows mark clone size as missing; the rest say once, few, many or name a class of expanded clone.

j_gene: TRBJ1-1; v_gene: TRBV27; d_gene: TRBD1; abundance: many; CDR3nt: TGTGCCAGCAGTTTATCAGGGACAGGGGGCAGCACTGAAGCTTTCTTT; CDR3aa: CASSLSGTGGSTEAFF
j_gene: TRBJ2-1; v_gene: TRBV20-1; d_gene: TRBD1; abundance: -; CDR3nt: TGCAGTGCTAGAGATCGGGACAGGGGACCGAACAATGAGCAGTTCTTC; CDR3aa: CSARDRDRGPNNEQFF
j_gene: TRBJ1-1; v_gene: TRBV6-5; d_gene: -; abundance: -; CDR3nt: TGTGCCAGCAGTTACAAGGAATTCCACACTGAAGCTTTCTTT; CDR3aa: CASSYKEFHTEAFF
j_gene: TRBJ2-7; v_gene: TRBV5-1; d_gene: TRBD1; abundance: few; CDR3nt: TGCGCCAGCAGCTTGGACGGGACAGGGGGCCCGCAGTACTTC; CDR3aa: CASSLDGTGGPQYF
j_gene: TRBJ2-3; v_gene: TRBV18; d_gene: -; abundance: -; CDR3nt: TGTGCCAGCTCACCACTTTTGTTGGTCACAGATACGCAGTATTTT; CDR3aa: CASSPLLLVTDTQYF
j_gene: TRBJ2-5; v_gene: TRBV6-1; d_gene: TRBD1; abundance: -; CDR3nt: TGTGCCAGCAGAGGACAGGGGGCGCGCACGGAGACCCAGTACTTC; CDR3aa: CASRGQGARTETQYF
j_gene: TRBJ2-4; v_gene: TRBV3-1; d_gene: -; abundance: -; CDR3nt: TGTGCCAGCGGAACCCAGCTAGCCAAAAACATTCAGTACTTC; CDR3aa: CASGTQLAKNIQYF
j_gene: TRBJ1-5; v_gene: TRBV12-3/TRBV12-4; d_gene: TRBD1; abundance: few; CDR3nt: TGTGCCAGCAGTTTAGGAAGCCGGGACAGGGGTTCCTATAGCAATCAGCCCCAGCATTTT; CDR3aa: CASSLGSRDRGSYSNQPQHF
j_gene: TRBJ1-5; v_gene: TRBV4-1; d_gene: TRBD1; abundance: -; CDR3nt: TGCGCCGGCAGCCGAGGACAGGGGGGTCAGCCCCAGCATTTT; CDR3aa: CAGSRGQGGQPQHF
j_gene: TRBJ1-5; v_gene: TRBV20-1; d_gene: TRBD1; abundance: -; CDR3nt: TGCAGTGCTAGACAGGGGGCCAGCAATCAGCCCCAGCATTTT; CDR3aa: CSARQGASNQPQHF
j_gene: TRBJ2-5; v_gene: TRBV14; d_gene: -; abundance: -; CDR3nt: TGTGCCAGCAGCCAAGCCCGGTCAGGGACCCAGTACTTC; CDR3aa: CASSQARSGTQYF
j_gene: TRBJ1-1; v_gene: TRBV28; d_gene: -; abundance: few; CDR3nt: TGTGCCAGCACCCCGTGGAGGGAGAACACTGAAGCTTTCTTT; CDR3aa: CASTPWRENTEAFF
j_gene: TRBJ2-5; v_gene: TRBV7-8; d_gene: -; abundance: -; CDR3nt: TGTGCCAGCAGCTTAGAGGGAGCAACAAGGGAGACCCAGTACTTC; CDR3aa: CASSLEGATRETQYF
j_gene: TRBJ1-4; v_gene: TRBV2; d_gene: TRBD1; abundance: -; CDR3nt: TGTGCCAGCAGAAACAGGGGAACTAATGAAAAACTGTTTTTT; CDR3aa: CASRNRGTNEKLFF
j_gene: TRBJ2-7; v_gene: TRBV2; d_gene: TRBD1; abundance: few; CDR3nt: TGTGCCAGCAGGGCGCCGGGACAGGGGGCGGGTGAGCAGTACTTC; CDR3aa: CASRAPGQGAGEQYF
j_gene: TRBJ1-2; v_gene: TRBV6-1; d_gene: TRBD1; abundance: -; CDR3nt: TGTGCCAGCAGTCGGGACAGGGGTGGGTATGGCTACACCTTC; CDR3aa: CASSRDRGGYGYTF
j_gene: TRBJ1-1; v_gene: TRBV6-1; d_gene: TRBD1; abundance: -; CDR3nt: TGTGCCAGCAGTGTCCGACAGGGACCGCACACTGAAGCTTTCTTT; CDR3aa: CASSVRQGPHTEAFF
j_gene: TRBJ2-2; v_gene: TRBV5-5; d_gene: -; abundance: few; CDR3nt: TGTGCCAGCAGCTTGTCTGATACTCTGAGGCCCGGGGAGCTGTTTTTT; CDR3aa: CASSLSDTLRPGELFF
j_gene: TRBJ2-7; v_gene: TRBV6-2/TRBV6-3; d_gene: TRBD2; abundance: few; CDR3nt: TGTGCCAGCAGTTACAGCGGGAGGAACTACGAGCAGTACTTC; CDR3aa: CASSYSGRNYEQYF
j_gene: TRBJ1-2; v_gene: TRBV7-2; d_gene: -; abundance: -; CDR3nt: TGTGCCAGCAGCTTTGAGACAGGTTCAGGCTACACCTTC; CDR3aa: CASSFETGSGYTF
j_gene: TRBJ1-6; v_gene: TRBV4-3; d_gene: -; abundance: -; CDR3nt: TGCGCCAGCAGCCAAGAAGCCTTAGGAAATAATTCACCCCTCCACTTT; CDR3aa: CASSQEALGNNSPLHF
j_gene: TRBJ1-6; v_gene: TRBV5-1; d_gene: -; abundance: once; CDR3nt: TGCGCCAGCAGCCCCCGGGACGTCGGAAATTCACCCCTCCACTTT; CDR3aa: CASSPRDVGNSPLHF
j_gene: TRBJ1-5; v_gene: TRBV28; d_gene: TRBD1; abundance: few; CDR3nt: TGTGCCGGGGGGACAGGGAGGCAGCCCCAGCATTTT; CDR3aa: CAGGTGRQPQHF
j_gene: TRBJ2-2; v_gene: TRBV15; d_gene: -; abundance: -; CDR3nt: TGTGCCACCAGCAGAGTAACAGGGTATACCGGGGAGCTGTTTTTT; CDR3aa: CATSRVTGYTGELFF
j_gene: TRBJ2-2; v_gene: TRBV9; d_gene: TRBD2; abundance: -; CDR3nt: TGTGCCAGCAGCGTAGGAATGTGGACTAGCGAGACCGGGGAGCTGTTTTTT; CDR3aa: CASSVGMWTSETGELFF
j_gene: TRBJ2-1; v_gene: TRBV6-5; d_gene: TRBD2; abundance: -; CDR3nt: TGTGCCAGCAGTTACGGGACTAGCGGGAGTGGTAATGAGCAGTTCTTC; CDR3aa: CASSYGTSGSGNEQFF
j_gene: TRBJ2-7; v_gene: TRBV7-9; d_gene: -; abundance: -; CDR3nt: TGTGCCAGCAGCACTAGGGTGGGAAGTTCGTACGAGCAGTACTTC; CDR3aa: CASSTRVGSSYEQYF
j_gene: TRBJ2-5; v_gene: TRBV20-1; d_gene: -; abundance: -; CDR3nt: TGCAGGGGAACCAGGGATCCAGAGACCCAGTACTTC; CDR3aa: CRGTRDPETQYF
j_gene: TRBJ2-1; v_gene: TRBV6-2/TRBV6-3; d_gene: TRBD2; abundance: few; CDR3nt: TGTGCCAGCAGTCCTCTCGGGACTAGGAATCATGAGCAGTTCTTC; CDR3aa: CASSPLGTRNHEQFF
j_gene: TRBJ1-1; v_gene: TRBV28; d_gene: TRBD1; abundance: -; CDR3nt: TGTGCCAGCAGTCCCACTCCGACAGGGGGTGAAGCTTTCTTT; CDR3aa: CASSPTPTGGEAFF
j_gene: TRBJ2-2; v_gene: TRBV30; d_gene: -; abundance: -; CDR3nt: TGTGCCTGGCAGACAGTCCAGGGAGGGGAGCTGTTTTTT; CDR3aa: CAWQTVQGGELFF
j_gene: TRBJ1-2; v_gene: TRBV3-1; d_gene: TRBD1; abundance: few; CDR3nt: TGTGCCAGCAGCCAAGCCCCTGAGGGGGCCGGTGGCTACACCTTC; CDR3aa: CASSQAPEGAGGYTF
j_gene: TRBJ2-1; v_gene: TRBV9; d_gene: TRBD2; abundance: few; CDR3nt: TGTGCCAGCAGCGGAGGTAGCGGGAGTGGGAATGAGCAGTTCTTC; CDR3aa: CASSGGSGSGNEQFF
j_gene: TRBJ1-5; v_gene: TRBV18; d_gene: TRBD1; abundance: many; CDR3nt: TGTGCCAGCTCACGGACGGGACAGGGGGGCAATCAGCCCCAGCATTTT; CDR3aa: CASSRTGQGGNQPQHF
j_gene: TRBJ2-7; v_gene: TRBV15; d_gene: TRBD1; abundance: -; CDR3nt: TGTGCCACCAGCAGACCAGGACAGGGACCCTACGAGCAGTACTTC; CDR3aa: CATSRPGQGPYEQYF
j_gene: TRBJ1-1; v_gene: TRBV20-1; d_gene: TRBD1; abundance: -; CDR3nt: TGCAGTGCTAGAGATAAATTTGGACAGGGGATTAGGACTGAAGCTTTCTTT; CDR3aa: CSARDKFGQGIRTEAFF
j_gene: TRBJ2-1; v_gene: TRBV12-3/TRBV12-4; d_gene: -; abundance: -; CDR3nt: TGTGCCAGCTCTCGCGGCATCTCCTACAATGAGCAGTTCTTC; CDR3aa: CASSRGISYNEQFF
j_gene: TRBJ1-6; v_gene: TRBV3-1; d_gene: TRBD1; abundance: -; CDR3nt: TGTGCCAGCAGCCAAGAGTGGGACAGCCCAAATTCACCCCTCCACTTT; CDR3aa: CASSQEWDSPNSPLHF
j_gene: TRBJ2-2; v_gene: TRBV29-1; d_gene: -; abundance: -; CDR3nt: TGCAGCGTTACCGGGACACAACACACCGGGGAGCTGTTTTTT; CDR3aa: CSVTGTQHTGELFF
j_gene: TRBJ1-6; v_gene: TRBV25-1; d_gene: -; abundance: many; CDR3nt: TGTGCCAGCAGCCCGGGAAATTCACCCCTCCACTTT; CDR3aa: CASSPGNSPLHF
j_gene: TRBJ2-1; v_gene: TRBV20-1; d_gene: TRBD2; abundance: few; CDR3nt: TGCAGTGCTAGGAGCGGGAGCCCCTACAATGAGCAGTTCTTC; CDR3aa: CSARSGSPYNEQFF
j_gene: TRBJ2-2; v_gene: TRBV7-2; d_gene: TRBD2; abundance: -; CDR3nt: TGTGCCAGCACCCTCTTTCGCGGGGGAGCGATCGGGGAGCTGTTTTTT; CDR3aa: CASTLFRGGAIGELFF
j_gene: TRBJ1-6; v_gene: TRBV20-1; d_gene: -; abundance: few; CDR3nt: TGCAGTGCCAGAAGAGATACAGGGAGCTCCTATAATTCACCCCTCCACTTT; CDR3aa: CSARRDTGSSYNSPLHF
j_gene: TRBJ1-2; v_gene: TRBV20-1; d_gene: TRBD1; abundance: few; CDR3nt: TGCAGAGCAAGACAGGGGAGGGCTAACTATGGCTACACCTTC; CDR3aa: CRARQGRANYGYTF
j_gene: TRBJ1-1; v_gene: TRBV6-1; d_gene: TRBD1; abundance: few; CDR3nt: TGTGCCAGCACCAGCGGACAGGGGAGGAACACTGAAGCTTTCTTT; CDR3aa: CASTSGQGRNTEAFF
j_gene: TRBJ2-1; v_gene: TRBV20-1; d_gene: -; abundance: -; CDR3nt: TGCAGTGCTTCAGCCCTTATACACCTCTCCTACAATGAGCAGTTCTTC; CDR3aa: CSASALIHLSYNEQFF
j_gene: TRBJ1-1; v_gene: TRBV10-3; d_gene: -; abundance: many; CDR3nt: TGTGCCATCAGTGAGCCCTCAAGGAACACTGAAGCTTTCTTT; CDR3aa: CAISEPSRNTEAFF
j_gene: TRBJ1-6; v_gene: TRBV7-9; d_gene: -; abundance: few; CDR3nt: TGTGCCAGCAGCTTAGATCAAACGTCACCCCTCCACTTT; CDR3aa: CASSLDQTSPLHF
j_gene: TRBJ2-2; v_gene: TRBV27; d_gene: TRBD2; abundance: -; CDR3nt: TGTGCCAGCAGTCCAGGGACTAGCGGGCCTGTAGGGGAGCTGTTTTTT; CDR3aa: CASSPGTSGPVGELFF
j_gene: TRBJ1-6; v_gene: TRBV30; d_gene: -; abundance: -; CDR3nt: TGTGCCTGGAAAGACAGTGGGGGCTCCTATAATTCACCCCTCCACTTT; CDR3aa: CAWKDSGGSYNSPLHF
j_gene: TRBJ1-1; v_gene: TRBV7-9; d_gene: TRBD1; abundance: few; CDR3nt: TGTGCCAGCAGCTTTGACAGGGTCACTGAAGCTTTCTTT; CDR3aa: CASSFDRVTEAFF
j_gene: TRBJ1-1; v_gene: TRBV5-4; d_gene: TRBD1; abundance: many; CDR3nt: TGTGCCAGCAGCTACGGACAGGGTGCCACTGAAGCTTTCTTT; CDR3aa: CASSYGQGATEAFF
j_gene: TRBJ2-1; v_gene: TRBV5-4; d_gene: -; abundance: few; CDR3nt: TGTGCCAGCAGCTTGGGTTTTTTAGGTTCGCGGGAGCAGTTCTTC; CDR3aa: CASSLGFLGSREQFF
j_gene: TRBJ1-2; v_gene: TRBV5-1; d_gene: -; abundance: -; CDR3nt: TGCGCCAGCAGTCCCGGAGGGGACTATGGCTACACCTTC; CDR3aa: CASSPGGDYGYTF
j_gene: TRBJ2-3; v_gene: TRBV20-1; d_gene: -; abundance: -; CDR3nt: TGCAGTGCTAGAGATAGAGGGGTAGCAGATACGCAGTATTTT; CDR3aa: CSARDRGVADTQYF
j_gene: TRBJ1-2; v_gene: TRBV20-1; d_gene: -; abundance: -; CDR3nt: TGCAGTGCAACACCGGGACTTGTTTTC; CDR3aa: CSATPGLVF
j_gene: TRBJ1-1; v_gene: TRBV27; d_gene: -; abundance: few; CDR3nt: TGTGCCAGCAGTTCCCACAGATTTACCCATCACACTGAAGCTTTCTTT; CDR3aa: CASSSHRFTHHTEAFF
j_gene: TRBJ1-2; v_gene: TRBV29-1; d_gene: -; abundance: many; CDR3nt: TGCAGCGTTGGTACGGTTAGACCTGGCTACACCTTC; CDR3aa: CSVGTVRPGYTF
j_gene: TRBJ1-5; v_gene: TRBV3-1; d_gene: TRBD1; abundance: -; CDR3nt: TGTGCCAGCAGCCAGTTCGCAGGGGGCATCAATCAGCCCCAGCATTTT; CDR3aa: CASSQFAGGINQPQHF